This T cell receptor (beta chain) was identified during a study of blood T cell repertoires in COVID-19. Study-wide context: The United States, Italy and Spain were the sources of the acute and convalescent COVID-19 samples.

The CDR3 loop spans 14 amino acids. CDR1 is LNHDA and CDR2 is SQIVND in the germline V gene (reference sequence). The ends lost 8 bases at V and 14 bases at J; junction bases unmatched: 12. Original methodology: Estimation of nucleated cell counts relied on the amplification of reference gene primers. Measured with immunoSEQ multiplex PCR; TCRdb has only the in-frame clones, and not every one. That table furnishes V, J and clone size, whereas the DNA furnished D and trimming. The repertoire holds 190,000 or so clones, 80% to 90% seen once, with about 9% in the top ten. Membership in each cohort depended on participant-reported clinical history. Cohort 3 recovery required two negative PCRs, clearance, or symptom resolution.

The V gene is TRBV19, the J gene TRBJ1-6; the match to TRBD1 covers 10 bases. This TCR was sampled from a man aged 40-49 years who had recovered from COVID-19. The sequencing sample was made of PBMCs or T cells enriched from blood (not recorded which). The DNA of the CDR3 is TGTGCCAGTTCTGCCGGGACAGGGGCTAATACCCTCCACTTT. Protein sequence: CASSAGTGANTLHF.